This section outlines one T cell receptor beta chain sequence together with its context. Its antigen is not known. The CDR3 consists of 15 residues. Between the trimmed V and J ends, which lost 7 bases and 4 bases, there was a span of 17 bases. Germline CDR1 is MNHNS and CDR2 is SASEGT. The record originates from a study of cytomegalovirus exposure and HLA in healthy donors. Looking at the study overall: Unique TCR beta sequences numbering about 100 million came from around 180 million T cells in an earlier analysis. Falling in the Caucasian-associated ancestry cluster were approximately 84% of some 400 genotyped donors.

General study results and limits: Being productive about 90% or about 30% of the time was typical of most TCR beta V segments in an earlier analysis. TCR beta V- and J-gene trimming was later associated with a missense DCLRE1C variant.

In the PCR, 60 Vbeta and 13 Jbeta primers were used. The assay was immunoSEQ multiplex PCR, and TCRdb's table has in-frame clones only and misses some. The sample records under 200,000 clones, about three quarters being singletons. What was sequenced was PBMCs. The sequence was obtained from a female donor in good health and CMV-seronegative. This chain connects TRBV6-1 to TRBJ2-1; D is perhaps TRBD2 (5 bases). The CDR3 coding sequence is TGTGCCAGCACACTCAGTGGGCGGGCTTACAATGAGCAGTTCTTC. Translating it yields CASTLSGRAYNEQFF.